This TCR beta chain was identified during a study of T cells of healthy individuals. From germline, CDR1 is SGHRS and CDR2 YFSETQ. Unmatched junction bases numbered 4, after V lost 5 bases and J lost 0 bases. This CDR3 is 15 amino acids long. Via MiXCR, TCRdb re-called the 5' RACE reads, giving one row per CDR3 protein. The sample lists tens of thousands of distinct CDR3 sequences; 4% to 5.5% were seen once. The receptor was isolated from a human donor in good health. The J gene is TRBJ2-3, the V gene TRBV5-1, with 9 bases lining up with TRBD1. Here the CDR3 reads CASRPGTGSTDTQYF. The CDR3 coding sequence is TGCGCCAGCAGACCCGGGACAGGGAGCACAGATACGCAGTATTTT.